This T cell receptor beta chain was found in a study of technical replicates of blood from several donors. V lost 1 base and J lost 2; bases outside the gene matches: 6. This CDR3 region has 16 residues. Germline V lookup: CDR1 LGHNA, CDR2 YSLEER. The repertoire was sequenced with immunoSEQ multiplex PCR; TCRdb's copy has only in-frame clones and lacks some. This table has some 70,000 clones, roughly 92% appearing once. The TCR sequence derives from a human donor in good health. Some clones in this sample may be carry-over from other donors' samples. Specimen: PBMCs. The chain uses TRBV4-3 and TRBJ2-7; 9 nucleotides line up with TRBD2. For the CDR3, the DNA is TGCGCCAGCAGCCAAGTTGTCGCTAGCGGGACCTACGAGCAGTACTTC. It is translated as CASSQVVASGTYEQYF.